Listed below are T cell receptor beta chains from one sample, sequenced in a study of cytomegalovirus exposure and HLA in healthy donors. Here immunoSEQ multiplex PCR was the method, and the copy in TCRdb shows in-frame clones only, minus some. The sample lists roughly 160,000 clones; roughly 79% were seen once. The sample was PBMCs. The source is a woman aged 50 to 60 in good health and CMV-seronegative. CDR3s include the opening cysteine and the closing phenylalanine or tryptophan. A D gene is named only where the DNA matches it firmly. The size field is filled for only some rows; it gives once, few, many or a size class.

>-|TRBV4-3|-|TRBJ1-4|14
TGCGCCAGCAGCCAATCCCAATACGGGGAAAAACTGTTTTTT
CASSQSQYGEKLFF
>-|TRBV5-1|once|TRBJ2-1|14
TGCGCCAGCAGCTTGTCCGTCTTTCGAGGGGAGCAGTTCTTC
CASSLSVFRGEQFF
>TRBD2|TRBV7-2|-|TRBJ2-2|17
TGTGCCAGCAGCACGAGGGGCGGCGGGAGGGCCTACGGGGAGCTGTTTTTT
CASSTRGGGRAYGELFF
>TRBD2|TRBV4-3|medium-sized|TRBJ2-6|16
TGCGCCAGCAGCCCCCGGGGGGGCTCTGGGGCCAACGTCCTGACTTTC
CASSPRGGSGANVLTF
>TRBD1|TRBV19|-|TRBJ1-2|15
TGTGCCAGTAGCTGGGGACAGGGAACGGGCTATGGCTACACCTTC
CASSWGQGTGYGYTF
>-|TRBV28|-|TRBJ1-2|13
TGTGCCAGCAGTCGCCGGGACACCTATGGCTACACCTTC
CASSRRDTYGYTF
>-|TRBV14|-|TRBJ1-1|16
TGTGCCAGCAGCCCTAGAGGGTTCCTCATGAACACTGAAGCTTTCTTT
CASSPRGFLMNTEAFF
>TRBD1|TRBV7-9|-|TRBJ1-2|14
TGTGCCAGCAGCTTGGGGACAGGAGGCTATGGCTACACCTTC
CASSLGTGGYGYTF
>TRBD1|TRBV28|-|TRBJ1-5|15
TGTGCCAGCAGACCTCTGGACAGGGGTTTGCAGCCCCAGCATTTT
CASRPLDRGLQPQHF
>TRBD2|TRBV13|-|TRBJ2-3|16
TGTGCCAGCAGCTTAAGCCTAGCGGGGGTTATAGATACGCAGTATTTT
CASSLSLAGVIDTQYF
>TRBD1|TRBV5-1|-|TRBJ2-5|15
TGCGCCAGCAGCTCACAGGGACAGGGGTTTGAGACCCAGTACTTC
CASSSQGQGFETQYF
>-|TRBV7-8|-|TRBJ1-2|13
TGTGCCAGCAGCCTAAGCGGGACGTGGGGCTACACCTTC
CASSLSGTWGYTF
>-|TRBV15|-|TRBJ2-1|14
TGTGCCACCAGCAGAGATAGGGGCTACAATGAGCAGTTCTTC
CATSRDRGYNEQFF
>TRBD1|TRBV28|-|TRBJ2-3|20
TGTGCCAGCAGTTTAGTAGGGACAGGGGGCGGCGGGGTCAGCACAGATACGCAGTATTTT
CASSLVGTGGGGVSTDTQYF
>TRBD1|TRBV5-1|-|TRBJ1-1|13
TGCGCCAGCAGCTTGGGGCAGGGGGTTGAAGCTTTCTTT
CASSLGQGVEAFF
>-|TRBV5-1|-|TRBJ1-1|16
TGCGCCAGCAGCTCATCCGGGACTCCCTCTTTCACTGAAGCTTTCTTT
CASSSSGTPSFTEAFF
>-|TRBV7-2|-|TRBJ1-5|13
TGTGCCAGTTCCAACAGGGGCAATCAGCCCCAGCATTTT
CASSNRGNQPQHF
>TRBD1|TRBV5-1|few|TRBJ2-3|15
TGCGCCAGCACCCCCGGACAGGGAAACACAGATACGCAGTATTTT
CASTPGQGNTDTQYF
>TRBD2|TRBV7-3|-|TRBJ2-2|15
TGTGCCAGCAGGACGACTAGCGGGCACACCGGGGAGCTGTTTTTT
CASRTTSGHTGELFF
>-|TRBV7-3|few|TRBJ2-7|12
TGTGCCAGCAGCTTAGCCGGGATCGAGCAGTACTTC
CASSLAGIEQYF
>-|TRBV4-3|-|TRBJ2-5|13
TGCGCCAGCAGCCAAGGTCCGCAAGAGACCCAGTACTTC
CASSQGPQETQYF
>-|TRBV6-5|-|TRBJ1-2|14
TGTGCCAGCAGTTACGGGGACACGGGCTATGGCTACACCTTC
CASSYGDTGYGYTF
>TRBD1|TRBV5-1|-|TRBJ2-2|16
TGCGCCAGCAGCTTGGTGGGGGACAGAGTCACCGGGGAGCTGTTTTTT
CASSLVGDRVTGELFF
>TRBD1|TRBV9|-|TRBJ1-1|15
TGTGCCAGCAGCGCGACGACAGGGGCGGGCACTGAAGCTTTCTTT
CASSATTGAGTEAFF
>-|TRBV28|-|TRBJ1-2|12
TGTGCCAGTTCCCCCTCTAACTATGGCTACACCTTC
CASSPSNYGYTF
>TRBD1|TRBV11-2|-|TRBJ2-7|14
TGTGCCAGCAGCCAGGGGGCAGACACCTACGAGCAGTACTTC
CASSQGADTYEQYF
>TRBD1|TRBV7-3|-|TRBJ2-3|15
TGTGCCAGCAGCTTGGGACAGCTAGATACAGATACGCAGTATTTT
CASSLGQLDTDTQYF
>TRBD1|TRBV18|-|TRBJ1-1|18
TGTGCCAGCTCACCGTATATGGGATCAGGGGGCGCAGACACTGAAGCTTTCTTT
CASSPYMGSGGADTEAFF
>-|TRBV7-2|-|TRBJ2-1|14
TGTGCCAGCAGCCCGCTAACAGGACACAATGAGCAGTTCTTC
CASSPLTGHNEQFF
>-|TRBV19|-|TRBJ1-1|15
TGTGCCAGTAGTACGGGCCGGGACACTTCGGGTGAAGCTTTCTTT
CASSTGRDTSGEAFF
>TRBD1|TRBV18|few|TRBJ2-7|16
TGTGCCAGCTCACCAATGCGCACAGGGGGCAAGGACGAGCAGTACTTC
CASSPMRTGGKDEQYF
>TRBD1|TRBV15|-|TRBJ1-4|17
TGTGCCACCAGCAGAGGGGAACAGGGGGCAACTAATGAAAAACTGTTTTTT
CATSRGEQGATNEKLFF
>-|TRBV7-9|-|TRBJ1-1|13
TGTGCCAGCAGCAAAGTGTCCTTGGGGGGAGCTTTCTTT
CASSKVSLGGAFF
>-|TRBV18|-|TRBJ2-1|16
TGTGCCAGCTCACTGGGGATAGGGGGCTCCTACAATGAGCAGTTCTTC
CASSLGIGGSYNEQFF
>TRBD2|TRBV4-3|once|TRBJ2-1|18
TGCGCCAGCAGCCAAGTGACTAGCGGGGGGCCCACCTACAATGAGCAGTTCTTC
CASSQVTSGGPTYNEQFF
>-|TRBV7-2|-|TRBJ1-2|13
TGTGCCAGCAGCTTCAGACTCTCCGGTGGCTACACCTTC
CASSFRLSGGYTF
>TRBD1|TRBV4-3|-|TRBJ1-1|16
TGCGCCAGCAGCCAAGACCCCCTGGACAGGGGCACTGAAGCTTTCTTT
CASSQDPLDRGTEAFF
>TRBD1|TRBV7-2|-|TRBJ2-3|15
TGTGCCAGCAGGTTGTCGGGACAGGGGCCAGATACGCAGTATTTT
CASRLSGQGPDTQYF
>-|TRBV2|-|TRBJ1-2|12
TGTGCCAGCAGCACCACGAGGAATGGCTACACCTTC
CASSTTRNGYTF
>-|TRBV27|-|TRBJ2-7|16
TGTGCCAGCAGTTTATCGGCCGGGGAAAGCTCCTACGAGCAGTACTTC
CASSLSAGESSYEQYF
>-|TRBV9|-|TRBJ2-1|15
TGTGCCAGCAGCGCCAGGGGGGCCTGGGGAAATGAGCAGTTCTTC
CASSARGAWGNEQFF
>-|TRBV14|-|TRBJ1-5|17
TGTGCCAGCAGCCAAGTCACGTATAGACTATACAATCAGCCCCAGCATTTT
CASSQVTYRLYNQPQHF
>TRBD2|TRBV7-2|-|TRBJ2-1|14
TGTGCCAGCAGCCGAGCGGGAGGGAGAAATGAGCAGTTCTTC
CASSRAGGRNEQFF
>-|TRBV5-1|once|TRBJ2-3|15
TGCGCCAGCGGGGCAGTCGTCTCTAGCACAGATACGCAGTATTTT
CASGAVVSSTDTQYF
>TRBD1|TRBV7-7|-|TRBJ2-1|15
TGTGCTAGCAGCCGGACAGGGGAGGCCTACAATGAGCAGTTCTTC
CASSRTGEAYNEQFF
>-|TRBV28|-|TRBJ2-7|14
TGTGCCAGCAGCGAACAGGGAAGAGGCTACGAGCAGTACTTC
CASSEQGRGYEQYF
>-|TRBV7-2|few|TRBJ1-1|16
TGTGCCAGCAGGTCAAGGGGGGGAGCAATGAACACTGAAGCTTTCTTT
CASRSRGGAMNTEAFF
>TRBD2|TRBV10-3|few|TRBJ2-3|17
TGTGCCATCAGTGAGAAGATAGCGGGGGGCTACACAGATACGCAGTATTTT
CAISEKIAGGYTDTQYF
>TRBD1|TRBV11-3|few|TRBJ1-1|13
TGTGCCAGCAGCCGACAGGGGGGCACTGAAGCTTTCTTT
CASSRQGGTEAFF
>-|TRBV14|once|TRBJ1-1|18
TGTGCCAGCAGCCAAGTGATTATAACTAACCTTATGAACACTGAAGCTTTCTTT
CASSQVIITNLMNTEAFF
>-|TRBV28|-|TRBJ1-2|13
TGTGCCAGCAGTCTCACAGGGTCGGATGGCTACACCTTC
CASSLTGSDGYTF